These 10 T cell receptor beta chains came from one sample sequenced in a study of blood T cell repertoires in COVID-19. The method was immunoSEQ multiplex PCR; TCRdb's version includes in-frame clones alone and lacks a portion of them. Of more than 95,000 clones listed, over 65% are singletons. Material: peripheral blood. The receptor source for this set is a man aged 55 to 70 with acute or convalescent COVID-19.

The chain employs TRBV5-5 and TRBJ2-6; 7 nucleotides match TRBD1. This CDR3 has 15 residues. Germline V lookup: CDR1 SGHKS, CDR2 YYEKEE (reference sequence). V was pared by 4 bases and J by 1 base, with 2 bases of the junction left unmatched. CDR3 DNA sequence: TGTGCCAGCAGCGCGACAGGGTCTGGGGCCAACGTCCTGACTTTC. Protein sequence: CASSATGSGANVLTF.

This clone was detected only once. CDR3 nucleotide sequence: TGCGCCAGCAGCCAAGTGGTGTCGTCGACTAGCGGGAGTCGCCGAGAGACCCAGTACTTC. This codes for CASSQVVSSTSGSRRETQYF. The gene calls are TRBV4-1 and TRBJ2-5; the match to TRBD2 covers 12 bases. The J segment lost 4 bases and the V segment lost 1 base, leaving 16 bases of the junction unmatched. Looked up from germline, CDR1 is MGHRA and CDR2 is YSYEKL. The CDR3 loop spans 20 amino acids.

This clone was seen once. The chain combines TRBV6-6 with TRBJ1-1; 8 bases map to TRBD1. The CDR3 runs to 15 residues. Per germline, CDR1 MNHNY and CDR2 SVGAGI (reference sequence). The junction had 3 bases not matched to a gene; V was cut back by 2 bases and J by 1 base. The CDR3 region is CASSYPRGQNTEAFF. DNA for the CDR3: TGTGCCAGCAGTTACCCCAGGGGGCAGAACACTGAAGCTTTCTTT.

This clone showed up many times. In the same sample, other DNA sequences code for this CDR3. The chain employs TRBV28 and TRBJ2-7; D gene ambiguous. Looked up from germline, CDR1 is MDHEN and CDR2 is SYDVKM. The CDR3 contains 12 residues. The V and J ends lost 3 bases and 3 bases respectively, with 6 bases between them. In nucleotides, the CDR3 is TGTGCCAGCAGTTTTCAGAACTACGAGCAGTACTTC. Translation gives CASSFQNYEQYF.

V is TRBV2 and J is TRBJ2-7; no definite D call. CDR1 SNHLY and CDR2 FYNNEI come from the germline V gene. This CDR3 spans 12 amino acids. V shed 5 bases and J shed 3 bases, with 8 bases lying between them. The CDR3 reads CASSYNYYEQYV. The CDR3, as DNA: TGTGCCAGCAGTTACAACTACTACGAGCAGTACGTC.

J is TRBJ1-5 and V is TRBV7-9; no reliable D call. This CDR3 comprises 12 residues. Germline V CDR1 and CDR2: SEHNR, FQNEAQ (reference sequence). V dropped 5 bases and J dropped 14 bases, with 16 bases sitting between them. CDR3: CASSPSVLGEHF. The CDR3 coding sequence is TGTGCCAGCAGCCCCTCCGTCCTAGGTGAGCATTTT.

This rearrangement joins TRBV4-2 to TRBJ2-3, with 8 bases identical to TRBD2. The length of the CDR3 is 15 residues. With 0 bases clipped from V and 8 bases from J, the junction kept 7 bases outside the gene matches. The germline gives CDR1 LGHNA, CDR2 YNFKEQ. CDR3 residues: CASSQEGGRLGTQYF. CDR3 DNA: TGTGCCAGCAGCCAAGAGGGCGGGAGGCTAGGTACGCAGTATTTT.

The genes are TRBV5-4 and TRBJ2-1; TRBD2 agrees at 10 bases. V shed 0 bases and J 6 bases; nucleotides not matched to a gene: 3. This CDR3 has 15 amino acids. Germline-derived CDR1 and CDR2 are SGHNT and YYREEE (reference sequence). In DNA, the CDR3 is TGTGCCAGCAGCTTGGGCTTAGCGGGAGGCAATGAGCAGTTCTTC. Its protein is CASSLGLAGGNEQFF.

The V call is TRBV15, the J call TRBJ2-3; 7 nucleotides line up with TRBD2. V lost 3 bases and J lost 5; bases outside the gene matches: 8. Germline-derived CDR1 and CDR2 are LNHNV and YYDKDF (reference sequence). The CDR3 loop spans 15 amino acids. This CDR3 is CATSSGGGEIDTQYF. CDR3 DNA: TGTGCCACCAGCAGCGGGGGAGGGGAGATAGATACGCAGTATTTT.

V gene TRBV2 combines with J gene TRBJ2-4; tentatively, D is TRBD1 (6 bases). This CDR3 is built from 17 residues. CDR1 is SNHLY, CDR2 FYNNEI, per germline. Trimming removed 6 bases from V and 1 base from J, with 19 bases in between. Here the CDR3 reads CASRERGTGWAKNIQYF. DNA for the CDR3: TGTGCCAGCAGAGAACGGGGTACAGGGTGGGCCAAAAACATTCAGTACTTC.